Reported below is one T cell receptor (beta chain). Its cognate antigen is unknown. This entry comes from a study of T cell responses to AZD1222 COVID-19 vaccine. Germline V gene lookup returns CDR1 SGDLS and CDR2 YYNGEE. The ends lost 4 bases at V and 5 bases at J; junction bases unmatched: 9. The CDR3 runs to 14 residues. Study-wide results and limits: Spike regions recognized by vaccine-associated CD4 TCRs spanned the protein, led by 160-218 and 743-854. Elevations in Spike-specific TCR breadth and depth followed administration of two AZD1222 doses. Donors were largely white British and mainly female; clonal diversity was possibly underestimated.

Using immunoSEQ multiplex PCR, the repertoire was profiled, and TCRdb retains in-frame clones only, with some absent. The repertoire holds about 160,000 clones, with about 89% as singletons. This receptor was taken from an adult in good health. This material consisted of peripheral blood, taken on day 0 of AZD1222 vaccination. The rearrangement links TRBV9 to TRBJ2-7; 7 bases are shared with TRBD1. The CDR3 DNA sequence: TGTGCCAGCAGCAAACGGGACAGTTTCCACGAGCAGTACTTC. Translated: CASSKRDSFHEQYF. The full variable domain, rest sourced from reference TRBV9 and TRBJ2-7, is DSGVTQTPKHLITATGQRVTLRCSPRSGDLSVYWYQQSLDQGLQFLIQYYNGEERAKGNILERFSAQQFPDLHSELNLSSLELGDSALYFCASSKRDSFHEQYFGPGTRLTVT.